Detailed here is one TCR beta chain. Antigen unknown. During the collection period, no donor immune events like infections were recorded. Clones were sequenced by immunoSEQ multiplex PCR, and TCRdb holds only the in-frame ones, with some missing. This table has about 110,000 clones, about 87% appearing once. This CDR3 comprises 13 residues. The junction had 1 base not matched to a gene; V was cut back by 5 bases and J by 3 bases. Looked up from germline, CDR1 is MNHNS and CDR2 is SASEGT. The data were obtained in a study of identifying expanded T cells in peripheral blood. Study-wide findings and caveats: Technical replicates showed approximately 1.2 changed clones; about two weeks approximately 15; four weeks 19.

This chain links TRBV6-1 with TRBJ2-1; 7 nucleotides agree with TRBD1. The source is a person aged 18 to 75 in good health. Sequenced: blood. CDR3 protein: CASSPGGYNEQFF. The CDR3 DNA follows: TGTGCCAGCAGTCCAGGGGGCTACAATGAGCAGTTCTTC.